This entry concerns a single T cell receptor (beta chain). This sample stems from a study of T cell responses to AZD1222 COVID-19 vaccine. On the study more broadly: Whether given at about 4 or about 12 weeks, second doses were pooled.

The V and J ends lost 1 base and 3 bases respectively, with 13 bases between them. Germline-derived CDR1 and CDR2 are MGHRA and YSYEKL. The CDR3 loop spans 16 amino acids. The method was immunoSEQ multiplex PCR; TCRdb's version includes in-frame clones alone and lacks a portion of them. In the table there are over 130,000 clones, around 95% of which are singletons. This TCR was sampled from an adult in good health. The specimen was peripheral blood, collected on day 0 of AZD1222 vaccination. The chain employs TRBV4-1 and TRBJ2-1; D remains unclear. The CDR3 reads CASSQVANQDYNEQFF. The CDR3, as DNA: TGCGCCAGCAGCCAAGTGGCGAACCAGGACTACAATGAGCAGTTCTTC.